This TCR beta chain was recovered during a study of identical twins. Study-level findings and limits: The presence of invariant MAIT and iNKT cells could partly confound analyses of zero-insertion sequences.

In the case of this clonotype: The antigen remains undetermined.

Unique molecular identifiers were present on the cDNA, which also gained a universal primer site by template switching. TCRdb re-derived calls from the 5' RACE reads in MiXCR, one entry per CDR3 protein. Of around 550,000 distinct CDR3 sequences detected, roughly 15% appear once; the ten largest clones hold roughly 0.44%. These same data were also listed under a study on yellow fever vaccine responses in identical twins.

This sequence originates from a woman between 18 and 29 years old in good health. Sequencing was done on a sample of CD4+ T cells sorted from blood.

The CDR3 sequence: CASSFLPSGSSTDTQYF. CDR3 DNA: TGCGCCAGCAGCTTTCTACCTAGCGGCTCTAGCACAGATACGCAGTATTTT. The chain combines TRBV5-1 with TRBJ2-3; 7 positions match TRBD2. This CDR3 comprises 17 residues. Germline lookup yields CDR1 SGHRS and CDR2 YFSETQ. V dropped 2 bases and J dropped 0; count of bases not matched to a gene: 9.